The rows below give T cell receptor beta chains drawn from one sample of a study of identical twins. TCRdb redid the calling of the 5' RACE reads with MiXCR, one entry per CDR3 protein. The table records around 470,000 distinct CDR3 sequences, 12% to 15% of them present only once. This sample also appeared in a second study, on yellow fever vaccine responses in identical twins.

Sequenced: CD4+ T cells sorted from blood. These receptors were obtained from a woman aged 18-30 years in good health. Each CDR3 is given with its conserved first and last residue. Each record gives: clone size, V gene, D gene, J gene, CDR3 protein, CDR3 DNA. The D gene is left open where the match is weak. Size values are once, few and many counts, or a class for expanded clones, and some rows have none.

clone_size: many; v_call: TRBV7-1; d_call: TRBD2; j_call: TRBJ2-7; cdr3_aa: CASSSRSPALGLAGGVSYEQYF; cdr3_nt: TGTGCCAGCAGCTCACGTAGTCCGGCACTCGGACTAGCGGGGGGGGTCTCCTACGAGCAGTACTTC
clone_size: many; v_call: TRBV4-3; d_call: TRBD1; j_call: TRBJ1-1; cdr3_aa: CASSQDTGGTEAFF; cdr3_nt: TGCGCCAGCAGCCAAGATACAGGGGGCACTGAAGCTTTCTTT
clone_size: NA; v_call: TRBV10-3; d_call: TRBD1; j_call: TRBJ1-2; cdr3_aa: CAISEGQGNYGYTF; cdr3_nt: TGTGCCATCAGTGAAGGACAGGGAAACTATGGCTACACCTTC
clone_size: many; v_call: TRBV3-1; d_call: NA; j_call: TRBJ2-2; cdr3_aa: CASSDGLALRELFF; cdr3_nt: TGTGCCAGCAGCGACGGACTCGCCCTAAGGGAGCTGTTTTTT
clone_size: NA; v_call: TRBV20-1; d_call: TRBD2; j_call: TRBJ2-3; cdr3_aa: CSARGTSGRGAHTDTQYF; cdr3_nt: TGCAGTGCTAGGGGGACTAGCGGGAGAGGGGCCCACACAGATACGCAGTATTTT
clone_size: few; v_call: TRBV7-3; d_call: TRBD1; j_call: TRBJ2-1; cdr3_aa: CASSTSDGQARPYNEQFF; cdr3_nt: TGTGCCAGCAGCACGTCAGACGGACAGGCGCGACCCTACAATGAGCAGTTCTTC
clone_size: many; v_call: TRBV7-9; d_call: NA; j_call: TRBJ2-3; cdr3_aa: CASSFRDTQYF; cdr3_nt: TGTGCCAGCAGCTTTAGGGATACGCAGTATTTT
clone_size: few; v_call: TRBV3-1; d_call: NA; j_call: TRBJ2-7; cdr3_aa: CASSQEVSVGSYEQYF; cdr3_nt: TGTGCCAGCAGCCAAGAGGTCAGCGTCGGCTCCTACGAGCAGTACTTC
clone_size: few; v_call: TRBV18; d_call: NA; j_call: TRBJ2-1; cdr3_aa: CASSPRTMVAEYYNEQFF; cdr3_nt: TGTGCCAGCTCACCAAGGACGATGGTAGCGGAATATTACAATGAGCAGTTCTTC
clone_size: few; v_call: TRBV3-1; d_call: NA; j_call: TRBJ1-2; cdr3_aa: CASSQLEGGYTF; cdr3_nt: TGTGCCAGCAGCCAATTGGAGGGAGGCTACACCTTC
clone_size: few; v_call: TRBV5-1; d_call: TRBD2; j_call: TRBJ2-5; cdr3_aa: CASRPVAGGVQETQYF; cdr3_nt: TGCGCCAGCCGACCGGTCGCGGGAGGTGTACAAGAGACCCAGTACTTC